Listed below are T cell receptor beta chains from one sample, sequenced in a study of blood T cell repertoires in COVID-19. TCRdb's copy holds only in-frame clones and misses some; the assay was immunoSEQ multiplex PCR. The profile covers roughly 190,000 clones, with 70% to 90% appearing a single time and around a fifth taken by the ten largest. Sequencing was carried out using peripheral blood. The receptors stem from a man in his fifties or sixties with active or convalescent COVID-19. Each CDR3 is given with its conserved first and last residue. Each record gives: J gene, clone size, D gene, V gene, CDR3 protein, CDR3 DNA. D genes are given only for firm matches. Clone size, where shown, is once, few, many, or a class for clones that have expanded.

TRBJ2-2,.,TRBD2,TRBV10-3,CAISGLAGGSNTGELFF,TGTGCCATCAGCGGACTAGCGGGGGGCTCGAACACCGGGGAGCTGTTTTTT
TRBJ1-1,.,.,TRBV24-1,CATSEQQGTEAFF,TGTGCCACCAGTGAACAACAGGGAACTGAAGCTTTCTTT
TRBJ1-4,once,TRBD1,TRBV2,CASRENRGEKLFF,TGTGCCAGCAGGGAAAACAGGGGTGAAAAACTGTTTTTT
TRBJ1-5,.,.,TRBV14,CASSQYSNQPQHF,TGTGCCAGCAGTCAGTATAGCAATCAGCCCCAGCATTTT
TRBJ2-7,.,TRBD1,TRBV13,CASSPRQGAYEQYF,TGTGCCAGTTCCCCACGACAGGGTGCCTACGAGCAGTACTTC
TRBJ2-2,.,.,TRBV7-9,CASSFDTGELFF,TGTGCCAGCAGCTTCGACACCGGGGAGCTGTTTTTT
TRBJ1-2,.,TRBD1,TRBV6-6,CASRLSTGAYGYTF,TGTGCCAGCAGGCTTTCGACAGGGGCCTATGGCTACACCTTC
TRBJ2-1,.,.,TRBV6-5,CASRRLAGLYNEQFF,TGTGCCAGCAGGAGGCTCGCGGGCTTATACAATGAGCAGTTCTTC
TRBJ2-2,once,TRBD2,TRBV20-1,CSASPAGGTGELFF,TGCAGTGCTAGTCCAGCGGGGGGGACCGGGGAGCTGTTTTTT
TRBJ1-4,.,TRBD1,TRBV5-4,CASSSSTGEKLFF,TGTGCCAGCAGCTCGTCGACAGGGGAAAAACTGTTTTTT
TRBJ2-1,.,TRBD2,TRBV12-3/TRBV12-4,CASSSGGAGEQFF,TGTGCCAGCAGTTCCGGGGGGGCCGGGGAGCAGTTCTTC
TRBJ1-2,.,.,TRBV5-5,CASSSQEKGYTF,TGTGCCAGCAGCTCACAGGAGAAGGGCTACACCTTC
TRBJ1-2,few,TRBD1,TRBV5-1,CASSLEGRTGGLDGYGYTF,TGCGCCAGCAGCTTGGAAGGAAGGACAGGGGGCCTGGATGGGTATGGCTACACCTTC
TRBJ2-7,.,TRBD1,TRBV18,CASSPRDRIYEQYF,TGTGCCAGCTCACCCCGGGACAGGATATACGAGCAGTACTTC
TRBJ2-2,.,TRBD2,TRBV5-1,CASTATSGGAPGELFF,TGCGCCAGCACCGCCACTAGCGGGGGGGCACCCGGGGAGCTGTTTTTT
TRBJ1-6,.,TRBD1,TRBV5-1,CASSGGQGASSPLHF,TGCGCCAGCAGCGGAGGACAGGGGGCAAGTTCACCCCTCCACTTT
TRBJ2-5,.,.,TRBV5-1,CASSSGPREETQYF,TGCGCCAGCAGCTCCGGGCCCAGGGAAGAGACCCAGTACTTC
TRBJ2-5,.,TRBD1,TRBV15,CATSIPKTGYQETQYF,TGTGCCACCAGCATTCCAAAGACAGGGTACCAAGAGACCCAGTACTTC
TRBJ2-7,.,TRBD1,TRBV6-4,CANMGQIYPHEQYF,TGTGCCAACATGGGACAGATATACCCCCACGAGCAGTACTTC
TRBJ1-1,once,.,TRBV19,CASSNPPRTEAFF,TGTGCCAGTAGTAATCCCCCGCGCACTGAAGCTTTCTTT
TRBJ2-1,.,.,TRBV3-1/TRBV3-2,CASSQASGFEQFF,TGTGCCAGCAGCCAAGCGTCAGGCTTCGAGCAGTTCTTC
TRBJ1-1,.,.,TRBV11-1,CASSLAPWENLNTEAFF,TGTGCCAGCAGCTTAGCTCCCTGGGAGAACCTGAACACTGAAGCTTTCTTT
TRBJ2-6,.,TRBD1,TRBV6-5,CASRVQGSGANVLTF,TGTGCCAGCAGGGTACAGGGGTCCGGGGCCAACGTCCTGACTTTC